This T cell receptor beta chain was observed in a study of beta chain features in type 1 diabetes. CDR3 length equals 15 residues. Unmatched junction bases numbered 4, after V lost 3 bases and J lost 0 bases. CDR1 and CDR2 (germline): MGHDK, SYGVNS. This clone has only a few counts. Expressed TCRB transcripts were sequenced because the entire RNA isolate underwent reverse transcription. The assay was immunoSEQ multiplex PCR, and TCRdb's table has in-frame clones only and misses some. The profile shows about 140,000 clones, 6.9% of them singletons. Sequenced material: central memory CD4+ T cells from blood. The genes are TRBV25-1 and TRBJ2-7; 8 positions agree with TRBD1. This clonotype originated in a woman aged 25 to 39 in good health. CDR3 protein: CASSDGDRLSYEQYF. CDR3 DNA sequence: TGTGCCAGCAGTGATGGGGACAGGCTCTCCTACGAGCAGTACTTC.